The rows below give T cell receptor beta chains drawn from one sample of a study of T cell changes during pregnancy in multiple sclerosis. Method: immunoSEQ multiplex PCR; TCRdb's copy keeps in-frame clones and lacks some. In the table there are approximately 80,000 clones, approximately 94% of which are singletons. Sequenced material: peripheral blood, taken in the third trimester of pregnancy. These TCRs come from a female donor with multiple sclerosis, enrolled in a pregnancy study. Both conserved end residues are part of each CDR3. The D gene is left open where the match is weak. Only some rows state a clone size, as once, few, many or a class for expanded clones.

.	.	TRBJ2-3	TRBV27	CASSFGDTQYF	TGTGCCAGCAGTTTCGGAGATACGCAGTATTTT
.	.	TRBJ2-2	TRBV27	CASSFGGATGELFF	TGTGCCAGCAGTTTCGGGGGTGCGACCGGGGAGCTGTTTTTT
.	.	TRBJ1-1	TRBV2	CASSEGGGVEAFF	TGTGCCAGCAGTGAAGGGGGCGGAGTTGAAGCTTTCTTT
TRBD1	.	TRBJ1-5	TRBV5-4	CASSSSGDRGKPQHF	TGTGCCAGCAGCTCATCGGGGGACAGGGGGAAGCCCCAGCATTTT
TRBD2	.	TRBJ2-3	TRBV5-6	CASSSEGERGSTDTQYF	TGTGCCAGCAGCTCCGAGGGGGAGCGGGGGAGCACAGATACGCAGTATTTT
.	.	TRBJ1-2	TRBV7-9	CASSLMIIGGYTF	TGTGCCAGCAGCTTAATGATTATCGGGGGCTACACCTTC
TRBD1	.	TRBJ1-2	TRBV6-5	CAHSPGQGWRYTF	TGTGCCCACTCCCCGGGACAGGGTTGGCGCTACACCTTC
.	.	TRBJ1-2	TRBV6-1	CASSEGQFYGYTF	TGTGCCAGCAGTGAAGGGCAGTTCTATGGCTACACCTTC
.	few	TRBJ1-6	TRBV5-6	CASRPGGVSPLHF	TGTGCCAGCCGTCCGGGGGGTGTGTCACCCCTCCACTTT
TRBD2	.	TRBJ2-2	TRBV9	CASSVATGLAGLTGELFF	TGTGCCAGCAGCGTAGCTACTGGGCTAGCGGGGCTCACCGGGGAGCTGTTTTTT
TRBD1	.	TRBJ2-1	TRBV5-4	CASSSKLGQGARNEQFF	TGTGCCAGCAGCTCCAAATTGGGACAGGGGGCTAGGAATGAGCAGTTCTTC
.	.	TRBJ1-6	TRBV5-6	CASSLWGLTGGSYNSPLHF	TGTGCCAGCAGCTTGTGGGGTTTGACGGGAGGCTCCTATAATTCACCCCTCCACTTT
.	.	TRBJ2-1	TRBV2	CASSERDFPNEQFF	TGTGCCAGCAGTGAACGGGACTTTCCAAATGAGCAGTTCTTC
.	.	TRBJ1-3	TRBV11-2	CAGRAQGNTIYF	TGTGCGGGCAGGGCGCAGGGAAACACCATATATTTT
TRBD1	.	TRBJ1-6	TRBV5-1	CASSFDRGQNNSPLHF	TGCGCCAGCAGCTTCGACAGGGGACAGAATAATTCACCCCTCCACTTT
TRBD1	.	TRBJ1-4	TRBV18	CASSKGQGSEKLFF	TGTGCCAGCTCAAAGGGACAGGGGAGCGAAAAACTGTTTTTT
TRBD2	.	TRBJ2-1	TRBV4-2	CASSQEGGGMRNEQFF	TGTGCCAGCAGCCAAGAAGGCGGGGGAATGAGGAATGAGCAGTTCTTC
TRBD1	.	TRBJ1-1	TRBV5-4	CASRLTGRTEAFF	TGTGCCAGCAGATTGACAGGGCGCACTGAAGCTTTCTTT
.	once	TRBJ1-5	TRBV4-1	CASRDRSDSNQPQHF	TGCGCCAGCAGAGACCGCAGCGATAGCAATCAGCCCCAGCATTTT
TRBD1	.	TRBJ1-2	TRBV10-3	CAIKTGTANYGYTF	TGTGCCATCAAAACCGGGACAGCTAACTATGGCTACACCTTC
.	once	TRBJ1-5	TRBV14	CASIYSIVPQHF	TGTGCCAGCATTTACAGTATAGTACCCCAGCATTTT
.	.	TRBJ2-6	TRBV19	CASSGRGTSGANVLTF	TGTGCCAGTAGTGGCAGGGGAACCTCTGGGGCCAACGTCCTGACTTTC
TRBD1	.	TRBJ2-2	TRBV11-2	CASSFRTGASTGELFF	TGTGCCAGCAGCTTCCGGACAGGGGCGTCCACCGGGGAGCTGTTTTTT
TRBD2	.	TRBJ2-2	TRBV10-3	CATRESGGASGELFF	TGTGCCACCCGTGAGAGCGGGGGGGCAAGCGGGGAGCTGTTTTTT
TRBD1	.	TRBJ1-4	TRBV5-1	CASSLEPRGIRTSVGKLFF	TGCGCCAGCAGCTTGGAACCCAGGGGGATCCGGACCTCCGTGGGAAAACTGTTTTTT
.	.	TRBJ1-5	TRBV28	CATTLAGAITHQPQHF	TGTGCCACCACCCTCGCGGGGGCCATTACTCATCAGCCCCAGCATTTT
.	.	TRBJ2-5	TRBV27	CASSPAGVRFQETQYF	TGTGCCAGCAGTCCCGCCGGGGTCAGGTTCCAAGAGACCCAGTACTTC
TRBD1	few	TRBJ1-6	TRBV30	CAWSAGHGTASSYNSPLHF	TGTGCCTGGAGTGCCGGACACGGGACAGCGAGCTCCTATAATTCACCCCTCCACTTT
TRBD1	.	TRBJ1-3	TRBV27	CASSLTGPPLGNTIYF	TGTGCCAGCAGCTTGACAGGGCCTCCTTTGGGAAACACCATATATTTT
.	.	TRBJ2-3	TRBV9	CASNPEGDGDTQYF	TGTGCCAGCAACCCCGAGGGGGACGGAGATACGCAGTATTTT
.	.	TRBJ2-1	TRBV9	CASSVGDNEQFF	TGTGCCAGCAGCGTAGGAGACAATGAGCAGTTCTTC
TRBD2	.	TRBJ2-7	TRBV19	CASSIATSGTQDSYEQYF	TGTGCCAGTAGTATAGCGACTAGCGGGACCCAAGACTCCTACGAGCAGTACTTC
.	once	TRBJ1-5	TRBV7-9	CASSPGHSYEPQHF	TGTGCCAGCAGCCCGGGACATAGCTACGAGCCCCAGCATTTT
TRBD1	.	TRBJ1-1	TRBV19	CASTRGGQGRWTEAFF	TGTGCCAGTACCCGCGGGGGACAGGGGAGGTGGACTGAAGCTTTCTTT
TRBD1	.	TRBJ2-1	TRBV10-3	CAISEPIGDRGDEQFF	TGTGCCATCAGTGAGCCCATAGGCGACAGGGGAGATGAGCAGTTCTTC
TRBD1	.	TRBJ2-7	TRBV11-2	CASSPDRGSEQYF	TGTGCCAGCAGCCCGGACAGGGGGAGCGAGCAGTACTTC
.	.	TRBJ2-1	TRBV29-1	CSENSPRNEQFF	TGCAGCGAGAACAGTCCAAGGAATGAGCAGTTCTTC
.	once	TRBJ1-3	TRBV6-6	CASSYSPDSSGNTIYF	TGTGCCAGCAGTTACTCACCGGACAGCTCTGGAAACACCATATATTTT
.	.	TRBJ1-3	TRBV7-6	CATQHPEASSGNTIYF	TGTGCCACACAACACCCCGAGGCCTCCTCTGGAAACACCATATATTTT
TRBD1	.	TRBJ1-5	TRBV6-5	CASSPRTGDQPQHF	TGTGCCAGCAGCCCACGGACAGGAGATCAGCCCCAGCATTTT
TRBD1	.	TRBJ2-2	TRBV5-4	CASSSDRGDTGELFF	TGTGCCAGCAGCTCGGACAGGGGGGACACCGGGGAGCTGTTTTTT
.	.	TRBJ1-1	TRBV7-6	CASSSYQIGHNTEAFF	TGTGCCAGCAGCTCCTATCAAATCGGACACAACACTGAAGCTTTCTTT
.	.	TRBJ2-5	TRBV13	CASSPDRARGETQYF	TGTGCCAGCAGCCCTGACAGAGCTAGAGGAGAGACCCAGTACTTC
TRBD1	.	TRBJ1-5	TRBV2	CASSETGVNNQPQHF	TGTGCCAGCAGCGAAACAGGGGTAAACAATCAGCCCCAGCATTTT
.	.	TRBJ1-1	TRBV6-1	CASSEWPERNTEAFF	TGTGCCAGCAGTGAATGGCCAGAACGGAACACTGAAGCTTTCTTT
.	.	TRBJ2-7	TRBV30	CAWSQGKGSYEQYF	TGTGCCTGGAGTCAGGGGAAGGGGTCCTACGAGCAGTACTTC
.	.	TRBJ1-6	TRBV11-1	CASSPRVASPLHF	TGTGCCAGCAGCCCCAGGGTGGCTTCACCCCTCCACTTT
TRBD2	.	TRBJ2-5	TRBV5-5	CASSLSAGVQETQYF	TGTGCCAGCAGCTTGTCTGCGGGGGTACAAGAGACCCAGTACTTC
.	once	TRBJ1-2	TRBV7-9	CASSLATRPRVGYTF	TGTGCCAGCAGCTTAGCAACTCGTCCCCGGGTTGGCTACACCTTC
.	.	TRBJ1-3	TRBV9	CASSVGEISSGNTIYF	TGTGCCAGCAGCGTAGGAGAAATTAGCTCTGGAAACACCATATATTTT
.	.	TRBJ2-2	TRBV5-5	CASTAPLRGTGELFF	TGTGCCAGCACAGCTCCTTTGCGGGGCACCGGGGAGCTGTTTTTT
.	.	TRBJ2-7	TRBV5-4	CASSLFADSYEQYF	TGTGCCAGCAGCTTGTTTGCAGATTCCTACGAGCAGTACTTC
TRBD2	.	TRBJ2-7	TRBV5-4	CASSIRGGGPGEQYF	TGTGCCAGCAGCATAAGGGGCGGGGGGCCGGGCGAGCAGTACTTC
TRBD2	.	TRBJ2-1	TRBV7-2	CASSHWRGEDEQFF	TGTGCCAGCAGCCATTGGCGGGGGGAGGATGAGCAGTTCTTC